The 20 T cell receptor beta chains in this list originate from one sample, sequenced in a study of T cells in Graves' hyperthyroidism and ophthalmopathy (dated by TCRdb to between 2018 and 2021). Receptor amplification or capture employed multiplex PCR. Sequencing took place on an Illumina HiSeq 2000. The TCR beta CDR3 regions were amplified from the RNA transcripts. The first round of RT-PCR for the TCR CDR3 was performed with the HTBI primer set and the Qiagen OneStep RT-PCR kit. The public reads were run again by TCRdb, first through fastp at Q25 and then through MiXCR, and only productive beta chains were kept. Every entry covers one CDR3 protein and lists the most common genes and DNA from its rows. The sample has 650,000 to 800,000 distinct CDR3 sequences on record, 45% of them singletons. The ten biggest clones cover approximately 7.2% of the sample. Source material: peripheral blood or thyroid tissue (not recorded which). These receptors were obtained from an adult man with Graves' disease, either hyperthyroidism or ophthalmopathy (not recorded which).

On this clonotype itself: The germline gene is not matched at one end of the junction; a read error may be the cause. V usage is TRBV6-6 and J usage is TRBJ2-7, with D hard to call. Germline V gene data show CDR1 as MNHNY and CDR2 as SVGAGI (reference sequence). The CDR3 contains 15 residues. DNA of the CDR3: TGTGCCATCAGTAATAATCGGGCAGGCTCCTACGAGCAGTACTTC. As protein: CAISNNRAGSYEQYF.

The CDR3 spells CASGPRSPYGYTF. The CDR3 bases are TGTGCTAGCGGACCCCGGAGCCCCTATGGCTACACCTTC. The rearrangement uses TRBV19 and TRBJ1-2; D unresolved. Germline assignment: CDR1 LNHDA and CDR2 SQIVND (reference sequence). The CDR3 totals 13 residues. The whole variable domain, remainder taken from reference TRBV19 and TRBJ1-2, is DGGITQSPKYLFRKEGQNVTLSCEQNLNHDAMYWYRQDPGQGLRLIYYSQIVNDFQKGDIAEGYSVSREKKESFPLTVTSAQKNPTAFYLCASGPRSPYGYTFGSGTRLTVV.

CDR3 sequence: CASSYSLNNEKLFF. As DNA, the CDR3 is TGTGCCAGCAGTTACTCGTTGAATAATGAAAAACTGTTTTTT. The chain carries TRBV6-2 or TRBV6-3 and TRBJ1-4, with D unresolved. The CDR3 covers 14 residues. Germline values: CDR1 MNHEY, CDR2 SVGEGT. V was trimmed by 0 bases and J by 4 bases, leaving 6 bases between them.

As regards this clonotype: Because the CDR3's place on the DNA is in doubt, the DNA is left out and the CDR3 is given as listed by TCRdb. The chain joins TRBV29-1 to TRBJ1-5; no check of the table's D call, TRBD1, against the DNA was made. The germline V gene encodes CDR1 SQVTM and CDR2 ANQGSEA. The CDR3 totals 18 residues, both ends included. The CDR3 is CSVTGQGGLRAVLRAGHF.

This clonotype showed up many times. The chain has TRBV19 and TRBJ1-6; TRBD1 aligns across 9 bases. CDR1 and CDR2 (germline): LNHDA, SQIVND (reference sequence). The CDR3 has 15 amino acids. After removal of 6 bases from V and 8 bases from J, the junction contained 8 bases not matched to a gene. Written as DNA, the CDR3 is TGTGCCAGTAGCACGGAGGGACAGGGATATTCACCCCTCCACTTT. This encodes CASSTEGQGYSPLHF.

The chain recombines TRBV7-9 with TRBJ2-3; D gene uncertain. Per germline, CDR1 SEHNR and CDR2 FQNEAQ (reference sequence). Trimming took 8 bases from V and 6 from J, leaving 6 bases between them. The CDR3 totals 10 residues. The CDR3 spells CASHSDTQYF. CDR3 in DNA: TGTGCCAGCCACTCCGATACGCAGTATTTT.

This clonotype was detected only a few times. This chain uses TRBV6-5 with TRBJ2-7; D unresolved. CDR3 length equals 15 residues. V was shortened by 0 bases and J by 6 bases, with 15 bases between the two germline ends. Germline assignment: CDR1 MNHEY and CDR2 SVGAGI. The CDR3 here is CASSYSSFATSEQYF. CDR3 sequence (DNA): TGTGCCAGCAGTTACTCTTCCTTCGCAACCAGCGAGCAGTACTTC.

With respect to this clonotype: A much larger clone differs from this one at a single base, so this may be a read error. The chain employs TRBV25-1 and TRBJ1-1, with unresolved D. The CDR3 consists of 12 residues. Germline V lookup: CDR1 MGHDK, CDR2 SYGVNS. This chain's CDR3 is CASRFRNTEASF. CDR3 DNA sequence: TGTGCCAGCAGGTTCAGGAACACTGAAGCTTCCTTT.

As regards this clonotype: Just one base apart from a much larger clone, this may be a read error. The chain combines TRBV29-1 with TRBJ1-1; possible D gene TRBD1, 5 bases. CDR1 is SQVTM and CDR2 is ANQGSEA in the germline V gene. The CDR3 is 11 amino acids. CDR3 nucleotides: TGCAGCATTGAATTTAAGGGGAGGCATTTCTTT. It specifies CSIEFKGRHFF.

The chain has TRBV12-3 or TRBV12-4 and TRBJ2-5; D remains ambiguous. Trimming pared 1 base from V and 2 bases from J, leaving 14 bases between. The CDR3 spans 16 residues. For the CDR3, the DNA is TGTGCCAGCAGTTTAGGGCCATTAACCAGTCAAGAGACCCAGTACTTC. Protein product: CASSLGPLTSQETQYF.

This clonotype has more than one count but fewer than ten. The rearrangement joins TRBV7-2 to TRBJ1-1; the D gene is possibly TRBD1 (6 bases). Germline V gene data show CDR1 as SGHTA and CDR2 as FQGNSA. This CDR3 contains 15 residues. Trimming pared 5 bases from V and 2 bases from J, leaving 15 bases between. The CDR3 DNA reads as TGTGCCAGCAGCCCCCAACAGGGCTCAAACACTGAAGCTTTCTTT. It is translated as CASSPQQGSNTEAFF.

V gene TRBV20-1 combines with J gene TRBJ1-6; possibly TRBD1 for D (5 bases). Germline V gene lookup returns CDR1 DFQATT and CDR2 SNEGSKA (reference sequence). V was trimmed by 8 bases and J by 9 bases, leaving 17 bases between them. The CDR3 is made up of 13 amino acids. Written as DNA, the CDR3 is TGCAGTTTAGCGCGCAGGGATGGTTCACCCCTCCACTTT. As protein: CSLARRDGSPLHF.

CDR3 nucleotide sequence: TGTGCCAGCAGCTTATCGAGGGGGGTCTCCTACGAGCAGTACTTC. Translated: CASSLSRGVSYEQYF. The rearrangement joins TRBV7-9 to TRBJ2-7; D may correspond to TRBD1 or TRBD2 (6 bases each). The CDR3 runs 15 residues. V was shortened by 2 bases and J by 0 bases, with 11 bases between the two germline ends. The germline gives CDR1 SEHNR, CDR2 FQNEAQ (reference sequence).

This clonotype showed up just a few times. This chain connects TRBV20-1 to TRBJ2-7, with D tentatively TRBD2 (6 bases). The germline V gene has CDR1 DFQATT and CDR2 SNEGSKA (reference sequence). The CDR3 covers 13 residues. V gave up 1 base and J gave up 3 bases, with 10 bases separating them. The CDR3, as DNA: TGCAGTGCTAGAGCCCGGGACTTCTACGAGCAGTACTTC. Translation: CSARARDFYEQYF.

The DNA of the CDR3 is TGTGCCACCAGCAGAGAGACACGGGATGAAAAACTGTACTTC. This codes for CATSRETRDEKLYF. The chain links TRBV15 to TRBJ2-5; possible D gene TRBD2, 5 bases. Looked up from germline, CDR1 is LNHNV and CDR2 is YYDKDF (reference sequence). The CDR3 is 14 residues long. The V end was cut by 0 bases, the J end by 13 bases, with 18 bases between.

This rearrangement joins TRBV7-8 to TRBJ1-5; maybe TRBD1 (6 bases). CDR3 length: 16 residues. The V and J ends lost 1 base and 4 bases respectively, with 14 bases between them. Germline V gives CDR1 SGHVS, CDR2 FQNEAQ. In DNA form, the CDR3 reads TGTGCCAGCAGCTTAGAAAACAGGGTCGGGAATCAGCCCCAGCATTTT. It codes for CASSLENRVGNQPQHF.

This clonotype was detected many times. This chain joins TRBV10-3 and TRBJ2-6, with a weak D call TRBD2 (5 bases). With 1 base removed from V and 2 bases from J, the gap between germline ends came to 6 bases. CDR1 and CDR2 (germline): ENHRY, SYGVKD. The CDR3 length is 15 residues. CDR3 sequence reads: CAISEFGAGANVLTF. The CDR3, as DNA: TGTGCCATCAGTGAGTTCGGGGCTGGGGCCAACGTCCTGACTTTC.

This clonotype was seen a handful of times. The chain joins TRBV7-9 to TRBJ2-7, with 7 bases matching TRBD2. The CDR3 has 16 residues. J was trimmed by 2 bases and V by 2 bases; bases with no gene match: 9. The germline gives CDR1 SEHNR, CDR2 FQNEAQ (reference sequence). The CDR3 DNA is TGTGCCAGCAGCTTAAATAGGGCGGGAGTGGCCTACGAGCAGTACTTC. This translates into CASSLNRAGVAYEQYF.

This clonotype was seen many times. CDR3 residues: CSVSRQTENYGYTF. The CDR3 nucleotides read TGCAGCGTTTCTAGACAGACCGAGAACTATGGCTACACCTTC. The chain recombines TRBV29-1 with TRBJ1-2, with a weak D call TRBD1 (5 bases). CDR1 and CDR2 (germline): SQVTM, ANQGSEA. CDR3 length: 14 amino acids. V dropped 5 bases and J dropped 2 bases, with 15 bases sitting between them.

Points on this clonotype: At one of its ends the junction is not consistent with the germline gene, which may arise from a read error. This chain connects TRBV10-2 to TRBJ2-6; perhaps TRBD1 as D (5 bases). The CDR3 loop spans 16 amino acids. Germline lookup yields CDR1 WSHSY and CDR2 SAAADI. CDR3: CASSSAGIAGANVLTF. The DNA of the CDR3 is TGTGCCAGCTCATCGGCAGGGATCGCTGGGGCCAACGTCCTGACTTTC.